The entry below describes one T cell receptor (beta chain). Its antigen remains unknown. Produced via immunoSEQ multiplex PCR; TCRdb's table is partial and in-frame only. The sample has tens of thousands of clones, 70% to 90% seen once. These data are taken from a study of radiotherapy plus CTLA-4 blockade in lung cancer. Study as a whole: In approximately 17% of patients, objective responses were seen; roughly 28% had disease control.

The study's findings and limits: Reports identified early blood T cell clone dynamics, with interferon-beta, as the best response predictor. Radiotherapy with ipilimumab was followed by blood expansion of tumor-derived clones.

V lost 4 bases and J lost 2, with 16 bases in between. The CDR3 is 15 amino acids. Germline loops: CDR1 GTSNPN, CDR2 SVGIG (reference sequence). Sequenced material: peripheral blood, taken from a patient treated with radiotherapy plus ipilimumab. The sequence derives from a human donor with non-small cell lung cancer whose response to radiotherapy plus ipilimumab could not be evaluated. The chain carries TRBV30 and TRBJ2-3; possibly TRBD2 for D (6 bases). The CDR3 loop is CAWKGGSGPTDTQYF. The CDR3 coding sequence is TGTGCCTGGAAAGGTGGTAGCGGACCCACAGATACGCAGTATTTT.